This is a list of T cell receptor beta chains from one sample in a study of blood T cell repertoires in COVID-19. Profiled with immunoSEQ multiplex PCR; TCRdb holds only in-frame clones, not every one. The data contain roughly 150,000 clones, approximately 80% of them singletons. Sequencing was done on a sample of peripheral blood. These receptors were collected from a human donor in a cohort sampled during active COVID-19. Both conserved end residues are part of each CDR3.

TRBJ2-3,TRBV7-3,CASSLGPGAGDTQYF
TRBJ1-6,TRBV12-5,CASGLVLQGFGSPLHF
TRBJ2-7,TRBV7-7,CASSSSPRDAEQYF
TRBJ1-4,TRBV7-8,CASSLRPGAGANEKLFF
TRBJ2-1,TRBV11-2,CASNSGTRSGEQFF
TRBJ2-1,TRBV28,CASIRQDNEQFF
TRBJ1-2,TRBV6-5,CASTDSLYGYTF
TRBJ1-6,TRBV11-2,CASSPGTVMAPLHF
TRBJ2-3,TRBV3-1/TRBV3-2,CASSPRLGADTQYF
TRBJ2-7,TRBV6-2/TRBV6-3,CASSRPGQGLREQYF
TRBJ1-4,TRBV6-5,CASDGRGSANEKLFF
TRBJ1-1,TRBV9,CASSVDAGARAEAFF
TRBJ2-5,TRBV7-3,CASSPGTRETETQYF
TRBJ1-1,TRBV5-5,CASSLLTGALLTEAFF
TRBJ2-1,TRBV18,CASSVGGAKNEQFF
TRBJ1-1,TRBV15,CATSRDSSGVGVWKAFF
TRBJ2-1,TRBV29-1,CSVGTSGRLRGQFF
TRBJ2-7,TRBV3-1/TRBV3-2,CASSTQQGADEQYF
TRBJ1-1,TRBV7-2,CASSLRQNTEAFF
TRBJ2-1,TRBV4-2,CASSQAPGRGYNEQFF
TRBJ2-5,TRBV4-2,CASSQGLAEGLQETQYF
TRBJ1-1,TRBV7-2,CASSPAGTKSTEAFF
TRBJ2-4,TRBV5-4,CASSRDRRNIQYF
TRBJ2-1,TRBV5-4,CASSLGPASSYNEQFF
TRBJ1-6,TRBV11-2,CASSYNREASPLHF
TRBJ2-1,TRBV7-8,CASSLLLANEQFF
TRBJ2-5,TRBV14,CASSHLGQGARETQYF
TRBJ2-3,TRBV11-3,CASNRNLQGRIGTDTQYF
TRBJ1-2,TRBV10-2,CASTPPGGMVYGYTF
TRBJ1-4,TRBV19,CASSFEGQGNEKLFF
TRBJ1-5,TRBV14,CASPPLSNQPQHF
TRBJ2-1,TRBV18,CASTRTSGSRYEQFF
TRBJ1-6,TRBV7-8,CASSFPSGGAKISPLHF
TRBJ2-6,TRBV5-5,CASSLGDNSGANVLTF
TRBJ2-4,TRBV11-3,CASSLEGAGGLDIQYF
TRBJ1-4,TRBV6-1,CASSEGKAGLEKLFF
TRBJ1-1,TRBV6-8,CASSHRLGDENTEAFF
TRBJ2-3,TRBV19,CASSTFMDKTDTQYF
TRBJ2-5,TRBV3-1/TRBV3-2,CASSQDVSGGETQYF
TRBJ1-1,TRBV6-6,CASSYPGKNTEAFF
TRBJ1-1,TRBV7-2,CASSPIGQGGLRAFF
TRBJ1-6,TRBV5-1,CASSLEGNNSPLHF
TRBJ2-2,TRBV18,CASSPGLAGFLAGELFF
TRBJ1-6,TRBV6-1,CASRDRDSSPLHF
TRBJ1-6,TRBV3-1/TRBV3-2,CASSQVRSPLHF
TRBJ1-2,TRBV12-5,CASGFGNQGQGDYGYTF
TRBJ2-5,TRBV11-2,CASSLGSQETQYF
TRBJ1-3,TRBV10-3,CAIKGASGNTIYF
TRBJ2-3,TRBV4-1,CASSQGQGSDTQYF
TRBJ1-1,TRBV19,CASSRRDIEAFF
TRBJ1-2,TRBV3-1/TRBV3-2,CASSPSGPQGYTF
TRBJ2-5,TRBV3-1/TRBV3-2,CASSGEETQYF
TRBJ2-3,TRBV29-1,CSVDRGWADTQYF